The clone carrying this TCR beta chain was seen many times. This record belongs to a study of CD8 T cells in ankylosing spondylitis. MiXCR was run by TCRdb on the 5' RACE reads, yielding one entry per CDR3 protein. Altogether about 130,000 distinct CDR3 sequences are present, roughly 6.6% being singletons, with the ten largest covering about an eighth. J lost 3 bases, V lost 3 bases, and 5 bases had no gene match. CDR1 is DFQATT, CDR2 SNEGSKA, per germline (reference sequence). This CDR3 contains 15 residues. The chain uses TRBV20-1 and TRBJ2-7; 13 nucleotides agree with TRBD2. This clonotype originated in a female donor with ankylosing spondylitis or in good health (not recorded which). The specimen sequenced was blood, either unsorted or a sorted T cell fraction (not recorded which). The CDR3 sequence: CSARTGTSGDYEQYF. In nucleotides, the CDR3 is TGCAGTGCTAGGACCGGGACTAGCGGGGACTACGAGCAGTACTTC.